The clone carrying this TCR beta chain was picked up many times. Its antigen remains unidentified. This sample is drawn from a study of CD8 T cells in ankylosing spondylitis. Whole-study findings and limits: It was reported that disease-linked clones were significantly enriched in matched ankylosing spondylitis synovial fluid.

The CDR3 length is 12 residues. Germline V lookup: CDR1 DFQATT, CDR2 SNEGSKA (reference sequence). Trimming took off 4 bases at V and 2 bases at J, with 8 bases between the two ends. Quantitative 5'-RACE with molecular barcodes was used to make the TCR beta libraries. TCRdb recomputed calls from the 5' RACE reads with MiXCR, one row per CDR3 protein. This sample has 200,000 to 250,000 distinct CDR3 sequences, with over 9.5% found just once. Sequenced: blood, either unsorted or a sorted T cell fraction (not recorded which). This sequence joins TRBV20-1 and TRBJ1-1, with D possibly matching TRBD1 (5 bases). The sequence was collected from a male donor with ankylosing spondylitis or in good health (not recorded which). The CDR3 region is CSAKTVNTEAFF. CDR3 DNA sequence: TGCAGTGCTAAGACAGTCAACACTGAAGCTTTCTTT.